The source of this T cell receptor beta chain is a study of long-term antiretroviral therapy in people with HIV. The study's findings and limits: Clones that had undergone expansion before ART dominated the repertoire at all time points.

As for this clone: Antigen: not known.

Run at survey level, the immunoSEQ assay was version v3.0. Measured with immunoSEQ multiplex PCR; TCRdb has only the in-frame clones, and not every one. The sample yields 30,000 to 40,000 clones, roughly 85% seen once. Germline lookup yields CDR1 SGHRS and CDR2 YFSETQ. Trimming cost V 1 base and J 2 bases, with 12 bases left between them. This CDR3 has 15 amino acids. The material was unsorted PBMCs, obtained 0.4 years before starting antiretroviral therapy. The chain joins TRBV5-1 to TRBJ1-2; D gene unclear. This sequence originates from a man between 18 and 35 years old with HIV. The DNA of the CDR3 is TGCGCCAGCAGCTTGAGTGCTCCAGCCAACTATGGCTACACCTTC. Residues: CASSLSAPANYGYTF.